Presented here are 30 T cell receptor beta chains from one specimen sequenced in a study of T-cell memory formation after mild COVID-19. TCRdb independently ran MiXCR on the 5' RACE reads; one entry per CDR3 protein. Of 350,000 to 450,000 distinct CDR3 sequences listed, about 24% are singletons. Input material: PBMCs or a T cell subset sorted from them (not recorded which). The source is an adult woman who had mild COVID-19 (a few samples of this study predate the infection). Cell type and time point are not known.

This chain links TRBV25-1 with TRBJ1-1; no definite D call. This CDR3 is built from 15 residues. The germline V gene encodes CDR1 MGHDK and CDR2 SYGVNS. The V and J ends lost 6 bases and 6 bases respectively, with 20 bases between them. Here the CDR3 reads CASRGTASLVAEAFF. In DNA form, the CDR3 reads TGTGCCAGCAGGGGAACAGCAAGTTTGGTCGCTGAAGCTTTCTTT.

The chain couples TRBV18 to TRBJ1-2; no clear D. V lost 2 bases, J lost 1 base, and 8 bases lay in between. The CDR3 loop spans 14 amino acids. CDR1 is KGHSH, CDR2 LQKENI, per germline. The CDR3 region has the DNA TGTGCCAGCTCACCATCGACACGTAACTATGGCTACACCTTC. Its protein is CASSPSTRNYGYTF.

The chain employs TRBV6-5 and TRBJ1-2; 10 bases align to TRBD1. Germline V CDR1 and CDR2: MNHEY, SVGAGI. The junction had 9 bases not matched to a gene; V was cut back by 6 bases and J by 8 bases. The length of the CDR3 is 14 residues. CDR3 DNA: TGTGCCAGCAGACTCGACAGGGGGCCATGGGGCTACACCTTC. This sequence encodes CASRLDRGPWGYTF.

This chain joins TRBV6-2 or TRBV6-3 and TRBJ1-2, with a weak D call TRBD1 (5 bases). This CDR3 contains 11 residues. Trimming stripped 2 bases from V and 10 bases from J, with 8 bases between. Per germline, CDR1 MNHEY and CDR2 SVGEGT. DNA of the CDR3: TGTGCCAGCAGTTACGGACACGTCTACACCTTC. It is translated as CASSYGHVYTF.

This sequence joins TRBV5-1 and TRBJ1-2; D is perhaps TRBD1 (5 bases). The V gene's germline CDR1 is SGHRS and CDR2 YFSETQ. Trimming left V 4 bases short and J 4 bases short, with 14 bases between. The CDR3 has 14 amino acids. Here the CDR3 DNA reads TGCGCCAGCAGCCCCGGAGGGACGGCCTATGGCTACACCTTC. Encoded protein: CASSPGGTAYGYTF.

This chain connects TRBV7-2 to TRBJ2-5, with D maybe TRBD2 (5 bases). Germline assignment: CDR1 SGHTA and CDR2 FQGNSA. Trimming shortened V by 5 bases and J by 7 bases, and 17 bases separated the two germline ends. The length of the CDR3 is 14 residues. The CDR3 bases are TGTGCCAGCAGCCTTTCCGGGGTTATGGGGACCCAGTACTTC. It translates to CASSLSGVMGTQYF.

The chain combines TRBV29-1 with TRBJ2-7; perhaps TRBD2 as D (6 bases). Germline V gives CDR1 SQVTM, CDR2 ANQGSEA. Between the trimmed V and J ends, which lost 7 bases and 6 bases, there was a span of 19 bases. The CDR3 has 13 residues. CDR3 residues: CSAATSGDVEQYF. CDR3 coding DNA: TGCAGCGCTGCCACCTCGGGGGACGTCGAGCAGTACTTC.

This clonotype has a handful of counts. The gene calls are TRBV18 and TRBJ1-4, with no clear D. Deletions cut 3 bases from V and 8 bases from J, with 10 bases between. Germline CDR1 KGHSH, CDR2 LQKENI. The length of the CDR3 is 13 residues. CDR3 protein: CASSPGLGEKLFF. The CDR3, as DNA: TGTGCCAGCTCACCTGGGTTAGGCGAAAAACTGTTTTTT. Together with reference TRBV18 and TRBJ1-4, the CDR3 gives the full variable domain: NAGVMQNPRHLVRRRGQEARLRCSPMKGHSHVYWYRQLPEEGLKFMVYLQKENIIDESGMPKERFSAEFPKEGPSILRIQQVVRGDSAAYFCASSPGLGEKLFFGSGTQLSVL.

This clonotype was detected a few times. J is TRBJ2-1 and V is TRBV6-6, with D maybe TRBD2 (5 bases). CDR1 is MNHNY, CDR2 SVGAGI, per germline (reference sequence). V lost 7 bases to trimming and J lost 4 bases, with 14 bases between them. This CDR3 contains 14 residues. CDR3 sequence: CASNPVGGYNEQFF. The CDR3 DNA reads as TGTGCCAGCAACCCCGTGGGCGGGTACAATGAGCAGTTCTTC.

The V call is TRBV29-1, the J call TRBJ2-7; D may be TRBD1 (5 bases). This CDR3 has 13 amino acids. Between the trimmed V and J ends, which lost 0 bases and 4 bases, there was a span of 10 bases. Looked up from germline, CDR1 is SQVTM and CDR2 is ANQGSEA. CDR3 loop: CSVEETAGYEQYF. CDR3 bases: TGCAGCGTTGAAGAGACAGCCGGGTACGAGCAGTACTTC.

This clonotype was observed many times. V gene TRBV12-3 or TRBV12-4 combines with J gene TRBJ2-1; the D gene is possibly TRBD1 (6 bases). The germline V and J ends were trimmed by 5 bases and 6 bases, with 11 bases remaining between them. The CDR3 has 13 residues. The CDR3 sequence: CASSLGQLNEQFF. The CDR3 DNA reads TGTGCCAGCAGTCTGGGACAACTCAATGAGCAGTTCTTC.

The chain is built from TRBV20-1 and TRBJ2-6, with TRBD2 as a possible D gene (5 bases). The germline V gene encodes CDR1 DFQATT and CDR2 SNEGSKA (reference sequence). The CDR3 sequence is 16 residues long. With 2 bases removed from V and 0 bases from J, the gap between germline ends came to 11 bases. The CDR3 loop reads CSARTHGLSGANVLTF. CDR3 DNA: TGCAGTGCTAGAACACACGGACTCTCTGGGGCCAACGTCCTGACTTTC.

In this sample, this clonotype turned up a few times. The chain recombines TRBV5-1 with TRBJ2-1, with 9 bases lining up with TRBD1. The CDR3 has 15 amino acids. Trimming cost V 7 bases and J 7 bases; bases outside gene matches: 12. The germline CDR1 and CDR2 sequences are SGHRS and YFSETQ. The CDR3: CASWSGTGIRNEQFF. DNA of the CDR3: TGCGCCAGCTGGTCCGGGACAGGGATCAGGAATGAGCAGTTCTTC.

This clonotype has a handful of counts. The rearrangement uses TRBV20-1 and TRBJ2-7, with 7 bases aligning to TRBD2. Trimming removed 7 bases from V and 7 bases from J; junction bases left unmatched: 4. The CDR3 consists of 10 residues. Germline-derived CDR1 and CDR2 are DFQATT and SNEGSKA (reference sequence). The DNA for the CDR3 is TGCAGTGTAAGGGGAGGGGAGCAGTACTTC. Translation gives CSVRGGEQYF.

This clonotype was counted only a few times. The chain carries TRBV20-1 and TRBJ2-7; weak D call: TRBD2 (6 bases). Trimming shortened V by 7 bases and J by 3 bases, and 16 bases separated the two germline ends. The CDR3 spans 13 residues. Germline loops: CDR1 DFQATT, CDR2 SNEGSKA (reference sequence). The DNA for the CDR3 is TGCAGTGGTTCGGCGGGGATCCTCTACGAGCAGTACTTC. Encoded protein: CSGSAGILYEQYF.

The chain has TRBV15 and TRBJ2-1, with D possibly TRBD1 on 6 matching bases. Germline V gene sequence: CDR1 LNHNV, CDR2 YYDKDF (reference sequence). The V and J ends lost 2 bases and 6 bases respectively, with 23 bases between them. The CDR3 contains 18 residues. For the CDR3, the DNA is TGTGCCACCAGCAGACACCCCTGGGCCGGGACAATCGGCAATGAGCAGTTCTTC. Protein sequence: CATSRHPWAGTIGNEQFF.

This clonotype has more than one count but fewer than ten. CDR3 DNA: TGTGCCAGCAGTAAACGTGGGACTAGCGGAAACTACGAGCAGTACTTC. Protein: CASSKRGTSGNYEQYF. J is TRBJ2-7 and V is TRBV27; 11 bases align to TRBD2. CDR1 MNHEY and CDR2 SMNVEV come from the germline V gene (reference sequence). The V segment lost 5 bases and the J segment 3 bases; nucleotides outside the gene matches: 9. This CDR3 is built from 16 residues.

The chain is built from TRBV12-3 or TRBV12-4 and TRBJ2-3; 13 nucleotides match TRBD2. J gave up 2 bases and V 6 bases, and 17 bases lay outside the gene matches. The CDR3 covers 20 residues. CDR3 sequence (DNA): TGTGCCAGCAGGCCCCTGGTGGGACTAGCGGGACGCTCAGACACAGATACGCAGTATTTT. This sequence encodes CASRPLVGLAGRSDTDTQYF.

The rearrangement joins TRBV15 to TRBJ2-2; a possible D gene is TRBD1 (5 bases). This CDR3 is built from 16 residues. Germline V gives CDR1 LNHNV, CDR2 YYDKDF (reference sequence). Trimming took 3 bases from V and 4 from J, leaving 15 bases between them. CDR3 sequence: CATSSAAGLGTGELFF. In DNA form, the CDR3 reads TGTGCCACCAGCAGTGCGGCAGGGCTCGGCACCGGGGAGCTGTTTTTT.

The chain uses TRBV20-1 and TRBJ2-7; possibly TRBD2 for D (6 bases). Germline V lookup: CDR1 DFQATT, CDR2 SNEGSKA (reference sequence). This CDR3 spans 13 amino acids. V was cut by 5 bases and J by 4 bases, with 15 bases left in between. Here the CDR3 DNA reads TGCAGTGCTTACAACAGTAGCGGTTACGAGCAGTACTTC. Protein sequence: CSAYNSSGYEQYF.

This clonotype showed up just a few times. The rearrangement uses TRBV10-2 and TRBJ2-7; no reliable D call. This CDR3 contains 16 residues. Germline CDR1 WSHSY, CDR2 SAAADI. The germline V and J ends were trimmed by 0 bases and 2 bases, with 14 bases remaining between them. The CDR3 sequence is CASSESTSFSTYEQYF. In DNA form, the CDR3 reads TGCGCCAGCAGTGAGTCGACTTCTTTTTCGACCTACGAGCAGTACTTC.

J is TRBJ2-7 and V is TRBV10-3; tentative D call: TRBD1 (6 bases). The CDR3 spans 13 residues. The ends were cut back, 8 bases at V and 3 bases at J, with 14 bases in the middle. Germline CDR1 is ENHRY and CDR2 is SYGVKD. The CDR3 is CAIRGGGDYEQYF. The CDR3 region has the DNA TGTGCCATCCGAGGGGGTGGGGACTACGAGCAGTACTTC.

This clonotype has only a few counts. CDR3: CASSLDGGGGQETQYF. In nucleotides, the CDR3 is TGTGCCAGCAGCTTGGATGGCGGGGGGGGGCAAGAGACCCAGTACTTC. The chain recombines TRBV5-5 with TRBJ2-5, with TRBD2 identical over 9 bases. The V segment lost 0 bases and the J segment 2 bases; nucleotides outside the gene matches: 5. Germline V lookup: CDR1 SGHKS, CDR2 YYEKEE (reference sequence). The CDR3 loop spans 16 amino acids.

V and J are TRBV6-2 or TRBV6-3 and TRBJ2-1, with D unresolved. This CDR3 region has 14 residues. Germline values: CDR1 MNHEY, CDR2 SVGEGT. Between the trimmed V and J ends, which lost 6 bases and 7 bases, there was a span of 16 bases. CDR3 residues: CASSYSLPGNEQFF. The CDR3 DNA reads TGTGCCAGCAGCTACAGCCTCCCCGGGAATGAGCAGTTCTTC.

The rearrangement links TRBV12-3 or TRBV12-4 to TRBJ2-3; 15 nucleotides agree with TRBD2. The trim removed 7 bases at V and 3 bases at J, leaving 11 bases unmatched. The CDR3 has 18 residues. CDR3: CASTSPGLAGGSTDTQYF. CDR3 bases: TGTGCCAGCACGTCTCCGGGACTAGCGGGAGGATCAACAGATACGCAGTATTTT.

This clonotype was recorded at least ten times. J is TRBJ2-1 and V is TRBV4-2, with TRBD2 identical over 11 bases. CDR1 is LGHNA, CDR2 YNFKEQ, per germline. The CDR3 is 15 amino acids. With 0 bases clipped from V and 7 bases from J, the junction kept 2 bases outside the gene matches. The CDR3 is CASSQDSGGANEQFF. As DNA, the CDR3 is TGTGCCAGCAGCCAAGATAGCGGGGGGGCAAATGAGCAGTTCTTC.

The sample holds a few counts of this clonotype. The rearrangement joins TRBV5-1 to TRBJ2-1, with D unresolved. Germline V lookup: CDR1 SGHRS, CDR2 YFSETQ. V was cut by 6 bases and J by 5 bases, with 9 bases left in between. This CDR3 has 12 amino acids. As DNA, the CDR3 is TGCGCCAGCAAGCCCACCGACAATGAGCAGTTCTTC. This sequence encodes CASKPTDNEQFF. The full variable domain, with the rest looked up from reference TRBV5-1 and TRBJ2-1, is KAGVTQTPRYLIKTRGQQVTLSCSPISGHRSVSWYQQTPGQGLQFLFEYFSETQRNKGNFPGRFSGRQFSNSRSEMNVSTLELGDSALYLCASKPTDNEQFFGPGTRLTVL.

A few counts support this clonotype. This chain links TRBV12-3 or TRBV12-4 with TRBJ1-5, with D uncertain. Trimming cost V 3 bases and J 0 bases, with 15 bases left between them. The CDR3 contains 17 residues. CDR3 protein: CASSLGSLAYSNQPQHF. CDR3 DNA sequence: TGTGCCAGCAGTTTGGGGAGCCTGGCCTATAGCAATCAGCCCCAGCATTTT.

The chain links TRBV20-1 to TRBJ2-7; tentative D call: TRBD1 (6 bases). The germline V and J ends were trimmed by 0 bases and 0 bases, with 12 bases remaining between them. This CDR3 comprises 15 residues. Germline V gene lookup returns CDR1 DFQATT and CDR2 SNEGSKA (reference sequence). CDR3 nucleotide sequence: TGCAGTGCTAGAGAACAGGGTAGGAGCTCCTACGAGCAGTACTTC. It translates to CSAREQGRSSYEQYF.

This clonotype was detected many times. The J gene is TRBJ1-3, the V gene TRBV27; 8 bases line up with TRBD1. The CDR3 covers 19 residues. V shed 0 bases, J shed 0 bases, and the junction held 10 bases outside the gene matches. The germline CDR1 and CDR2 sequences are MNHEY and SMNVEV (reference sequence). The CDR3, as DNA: TGTGCCAGCAGTTTATCCCCCCGGGACAGGCGGTCCTCTGGAAACACCATATATTTT. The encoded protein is CASSLSPRDRRSSGNTIYF.